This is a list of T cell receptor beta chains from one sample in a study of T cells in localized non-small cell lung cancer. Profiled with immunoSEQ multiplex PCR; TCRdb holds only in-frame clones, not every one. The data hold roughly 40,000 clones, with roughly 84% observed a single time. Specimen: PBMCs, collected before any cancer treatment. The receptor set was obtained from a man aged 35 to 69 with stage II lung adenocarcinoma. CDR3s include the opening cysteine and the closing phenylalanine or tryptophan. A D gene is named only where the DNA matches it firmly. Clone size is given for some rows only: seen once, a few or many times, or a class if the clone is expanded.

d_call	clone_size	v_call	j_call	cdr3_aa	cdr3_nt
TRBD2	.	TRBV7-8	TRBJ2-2	CASSSTGLPNTGELFF	TGTGCCAGCAGCTCCACGGGACTACCTAATACCGGGGAGCTGTTTTTT
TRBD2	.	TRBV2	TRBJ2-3	CASSPGTSGGQRDTQYF	TGTGCCAGCAGTCCCGGGACTAGCGGGGGGCAGAGAGATACGCAGTATTTT
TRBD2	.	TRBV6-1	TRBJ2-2	CASSEPGLAGRSGELFF	TGTGCCAGCAGCGAACCGGGACTAGCGGGAAGATCCGGGGAGCTGTTTTTT
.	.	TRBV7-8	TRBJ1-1	CASSPAVGILNTEAFF	TGTGCCAGCAGCCCTGCGGTCGGGATTCTGAACACTGAAGCTTTCTTT
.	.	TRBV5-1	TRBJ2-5	CASSLATGETQYF	TGCGCCAGCAGCTTGGCCACGGGGGAGACCCAGTACTTC
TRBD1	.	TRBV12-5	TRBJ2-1	CASGLSGQGISYNEQFF	TGTGCTAGTGGTTTGTCGGGACAGGGAATTTCCTACAATGAGCAGTTCTTC
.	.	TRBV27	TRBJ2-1	CASSFMDSYNEQFF	TGTGCCAGCAGTTTCATGGACTCCTACAATGAGCAGTTCTTC
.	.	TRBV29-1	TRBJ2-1	CSVSRLGGVADNEQFF	TGCAGCGTGAGCCGCCTGGGGGGAGTAGCGGATAATGAGCAGTTCTTC
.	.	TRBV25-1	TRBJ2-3	CASSDRGSSTDTQYF	TGTGCCAGCAGTGACAGGGGCTCGAGCACAGATACGCAGTATTTT
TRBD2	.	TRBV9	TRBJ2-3	CASSAGVLAGIDTQYF	TGTGCCAGCAGCGCGGGGGTACTAGCGGGGATAGATACGCAGTATTTT
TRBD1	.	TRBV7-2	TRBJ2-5	CASSLGGQGQETQYF	TGTGCCAGCAGCTTAGGGGGACAGGGCCAAGAGACCCAGTACTTC
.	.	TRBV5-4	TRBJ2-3	CASSLKVLTFTDTQYF	TGTGCCAGCAGCTTGAAGGTCCTCACATTCACAGATACGCAGTATTTT
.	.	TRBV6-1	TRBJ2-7	CASTLDYSGAYEQYF	TGTGCCAGCACCTTAGACTACTCGGGGGCCTACGAGCAGTACTTC
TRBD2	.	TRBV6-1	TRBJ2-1	CASRGTSGLQKEQFF	TGTGCCAGCAGGGGGACTAGCGGCCTACAGAAGGAGCAGTTCTTC
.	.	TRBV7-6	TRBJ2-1	CASSLGGGLRNEQFF	TGTGCCAGCAGCTTAGGGGGGGGCCTTAGGAATGAGCAGTTCTTC
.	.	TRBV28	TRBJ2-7	CASTPAGTEYEQYF	TGTGCCAGCACCCCGGCGGGGACTGAATACGAGCAGTACTTC
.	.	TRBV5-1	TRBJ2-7	CASSPQGRAYEQYF	TGCGCCAGCAGCCCGCAGGGGCGGGCCTACGAGCAGTACTTC
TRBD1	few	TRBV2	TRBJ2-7	CASSETGTGDPYEQYF	TGTGCCAGCAGTGAAACTGGGACAGGGGACCCCTACGAGCAGTACTTC
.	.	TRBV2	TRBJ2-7	CASSSRTDSYEQYF	TGTGCCAGCAGCTCCAGGACCGATTCCTACGAGCAGTACTTC
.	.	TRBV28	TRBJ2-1	CASSLSSRTASYNEQFF	TGTGCCAGCAGTTTATCTTCCAGGACCGCATCCTACAATGAGCAGTTCTTC
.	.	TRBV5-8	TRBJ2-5	CASSLRQSQETQYF	TGTGCCAGCAGCTTAAGACAGTCACAAGAGACCCAGTACTTC
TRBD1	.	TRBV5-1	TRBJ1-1	CASSDQGASTEAFF	TGCGCCAGCAGCGATCAGGGGGCTTCCACTGAAGCTTTCTTT
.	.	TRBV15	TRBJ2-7	CATSRDRWYSYEQYF	TGTGCCACCAGCAGAGATCGTTGGTACTCCTACGAGCAGTACTTC
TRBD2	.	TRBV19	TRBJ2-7	CASMSGRFNEQYF	TGTGCCAGTATGAGCGGGAGGTTTAACGAGCAGTACTTC
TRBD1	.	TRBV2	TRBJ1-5	CASSEGYRGGNQPQHF	TGTGCCAGCAGTGAAGGGTACAGGGGAGGCAATCAGCCCCAGCATTTT
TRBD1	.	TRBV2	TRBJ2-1	CASRDRGLNEQFF	TGTGCCAGCCGGGACAGAGGCCTCAATGAGCAGTTCTTC
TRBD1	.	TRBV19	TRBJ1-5	CASSRDRGLYQPQHF	TGTGCCAGTAGTAGGGACAGGGGCCTCTATCAGCCCCAGCATTTT
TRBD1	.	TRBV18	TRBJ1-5	CASSPRDRAYSNQPQHF	TGTGCCAGCTCACCAAGGGACAGGGCTTATAGCAATCAGCCCCAGCATTTT
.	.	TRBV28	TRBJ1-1	CASSLTLATEAFF	TGTGCCAGCAGTTTGACCCTGGCCACTGAAGCTTTCTTT
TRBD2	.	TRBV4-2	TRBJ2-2	CASSQWGGTNTGELFF	TGTGCCAGCAGCCAATGGGGGGGAACGAACACCGGGGAGCTGTTTTTT
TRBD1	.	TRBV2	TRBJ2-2	CASGTGAGELFF	TGTGCCAGCGGGACAGGGGCCGGGGAGCTGTTTTTT
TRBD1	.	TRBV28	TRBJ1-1	CASSTLRTGTHTEAFF	TGTGCCAGCTCCACCCTCCGGACAGGGACCCACACTGAAGCTTTCTTT
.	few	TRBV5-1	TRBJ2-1	CASTSDRGYNEQFF	TGCGCCAGCACATCGGACCGGGGCTACAATGAGCAGTTCTTC
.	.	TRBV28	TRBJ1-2	CARDGPNYGYTF	TGTGCCAGGGACGGCCCTAACTATGGCTACACCTTC
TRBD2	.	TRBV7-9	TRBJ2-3	CASSPGGPMTDTQYF	TGTGCCAGCAGCCCGGGGGGGCCGATGACAGATACGCAGTATTTT
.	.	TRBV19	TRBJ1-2	CASSMDNFNYGYTF	TGTGCCAGTAGTATGGATAACTTTAACTATGGCTACACCTTC
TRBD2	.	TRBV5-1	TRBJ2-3	CASSLEAGRTDTQYF	TGCGCCAGCAGCTTGGAAGCGGGACGCACAGATACGCAGTATTTT
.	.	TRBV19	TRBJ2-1	CASSIGPTIGYEQFF	TGTGCCAGTAGTATAGGTCCCACTATAGGCTATGAGCAGTTCTTC
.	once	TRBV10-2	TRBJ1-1	CASVGGRGGASEAFF	TGCGCCAGCGTTGGCGGGAGGGGGGGCGCCTCTGAAGCTTTCTTT
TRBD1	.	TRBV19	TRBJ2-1	CASSTGTGTYNEQFF	TGTGCCAGTAGTACCGGGACAGGGACCTACAATGAGCAGTTCTTC
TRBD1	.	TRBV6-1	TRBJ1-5	CASSEAGGYNQPQHF	TGTGCCAGCAGTGAAGCAGGGGGCTACAATCAGCCCCAGCATTTT
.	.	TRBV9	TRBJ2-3	CASSVALMGSTDTQYF	TGTGCCAGCAGCGTAGCGTTGATGGGGAGCACAGATACGCAGTATTTT
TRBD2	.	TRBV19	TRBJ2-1	CASSRRGANNEQFF	TGTGCCAGTAGTCGGCGGGGGGCCAACAATGAGCAGTTCTTC